This paragraph reports one TCR beta chain. What it binds is unknown. TCRdb fed the RT-PCR reads into MiXCR, producing one record per CDR3 protein. The sample carries a few hundred thousand distinct CDR3 sequences, roughly 11% recorded once. The data originate from a study of response to subunit inactivated influenza vaccine. Study outcomes and limitations: The authors proposed limited new T cell recruitment per seasonal influenza vaccination.

Germline CDR1 DFQATT, CDR2 SNEGSKA (reference sequence). The V end was cut by 0 bases, the J end by 2 bases, with 17 bases between. The CDR3 extends over 17 amino acids. The source was PBMCs from blood, collected roughly 46 days after vaccination. The rearrangement uses TRBV20-1 and TRBJ2-1; D may be TRBD2 (6 bases). The receptor's source is a man in his forties or fifties who received an inactivated influenza vaccine. CDR3 in amino acids: CSARDEWGGITYNEQFF. CDR3 DNA: TGCAGTGCTAGAGATGAGTGGGGCGGGATTACCTACAATGAGCAGTTCTTC.